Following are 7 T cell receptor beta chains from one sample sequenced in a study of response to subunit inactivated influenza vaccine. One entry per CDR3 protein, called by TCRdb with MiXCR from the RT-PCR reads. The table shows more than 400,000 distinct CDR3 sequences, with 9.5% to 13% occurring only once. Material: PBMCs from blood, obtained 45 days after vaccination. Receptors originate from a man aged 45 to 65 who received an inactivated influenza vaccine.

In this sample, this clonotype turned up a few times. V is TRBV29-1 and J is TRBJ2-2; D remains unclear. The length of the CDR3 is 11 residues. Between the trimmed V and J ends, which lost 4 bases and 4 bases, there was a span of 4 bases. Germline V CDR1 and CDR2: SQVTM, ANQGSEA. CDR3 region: CSVGVTGELFF. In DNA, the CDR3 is TGCAGCGTTGGGGTCACCGGGGAGCTGTTTTTT.

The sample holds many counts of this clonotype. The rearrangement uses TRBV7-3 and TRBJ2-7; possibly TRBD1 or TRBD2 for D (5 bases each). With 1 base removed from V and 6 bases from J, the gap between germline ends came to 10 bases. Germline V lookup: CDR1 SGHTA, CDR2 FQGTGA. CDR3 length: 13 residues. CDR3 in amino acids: CASSLRPGREQYF. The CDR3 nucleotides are TGTGCCAGCAGCTTAAGGCCGGGACGCGAGCAGTACTTC. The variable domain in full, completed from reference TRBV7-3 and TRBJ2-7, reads GAGVSQTPSNKVTEKGKYVELRCDPISGHTALYWYRQSLGQGPEFLIYFQGTGAADDSGLPNDRFFAVRPEGSVSTLKIQRTERGDSAVYLCASSLRPGREQYFGPGTRLTVT.

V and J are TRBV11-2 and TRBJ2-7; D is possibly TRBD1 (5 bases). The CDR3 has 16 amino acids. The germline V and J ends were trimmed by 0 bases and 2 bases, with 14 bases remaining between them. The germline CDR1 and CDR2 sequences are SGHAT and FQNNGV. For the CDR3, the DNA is TGTGCCAGCAGCTTAGAGTATTTAACAGGAACCTACGAGCAGTACTTC. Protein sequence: CASSLEYLTGTYEQYF.

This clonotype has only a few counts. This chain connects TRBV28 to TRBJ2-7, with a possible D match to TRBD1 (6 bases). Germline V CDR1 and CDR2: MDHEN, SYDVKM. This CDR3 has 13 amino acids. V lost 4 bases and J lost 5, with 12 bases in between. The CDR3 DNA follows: TGTGCCAGCAGTTCAAACAGGGTCCACGAGCAGTACTTC. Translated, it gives CASSSNRVHEQYF.

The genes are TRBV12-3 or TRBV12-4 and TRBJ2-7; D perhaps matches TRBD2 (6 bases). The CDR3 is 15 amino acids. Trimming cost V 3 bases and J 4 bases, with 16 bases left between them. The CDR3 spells CASSLGGRTDYEQYF. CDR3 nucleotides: TGTGCCAGCAGTTTGGGAGGCAGGACCGATTACGAGCAGTACTTC.

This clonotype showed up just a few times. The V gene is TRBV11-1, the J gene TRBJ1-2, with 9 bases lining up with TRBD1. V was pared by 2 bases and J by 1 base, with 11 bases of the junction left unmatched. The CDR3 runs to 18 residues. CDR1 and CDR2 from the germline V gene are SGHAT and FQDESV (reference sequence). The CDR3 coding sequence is TGTGCCAGCAGCTTAAAGCCGGGACAGGGAGGATTTAACTATGGCTACACCTTC. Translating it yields CASSLKPGQGGFNYGYTF.

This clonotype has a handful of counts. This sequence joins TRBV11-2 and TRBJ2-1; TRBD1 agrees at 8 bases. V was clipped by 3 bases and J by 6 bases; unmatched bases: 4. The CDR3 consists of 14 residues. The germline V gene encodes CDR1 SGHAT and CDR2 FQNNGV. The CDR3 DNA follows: TGTGCCAGCAGCTTCCGGACAGGGTTCAATGAGCAGTTCTTC. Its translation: CASSFRTGFNEQFF.